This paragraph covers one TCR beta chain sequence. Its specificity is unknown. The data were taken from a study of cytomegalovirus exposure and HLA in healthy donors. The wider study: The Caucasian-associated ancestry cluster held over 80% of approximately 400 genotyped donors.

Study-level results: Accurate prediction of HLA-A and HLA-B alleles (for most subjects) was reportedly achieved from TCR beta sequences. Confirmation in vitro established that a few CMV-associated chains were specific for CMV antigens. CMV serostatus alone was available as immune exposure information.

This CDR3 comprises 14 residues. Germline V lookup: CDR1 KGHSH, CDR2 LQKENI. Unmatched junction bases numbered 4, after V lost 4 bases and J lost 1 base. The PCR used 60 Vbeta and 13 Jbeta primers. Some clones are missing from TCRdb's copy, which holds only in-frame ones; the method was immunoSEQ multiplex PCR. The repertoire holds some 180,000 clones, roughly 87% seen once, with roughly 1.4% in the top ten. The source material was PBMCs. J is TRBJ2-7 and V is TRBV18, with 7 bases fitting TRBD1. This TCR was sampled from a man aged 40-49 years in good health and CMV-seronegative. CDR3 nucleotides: TGTGCCAGCTCACGTCGACAGGGTTCCTACGAGCAGTACTTC. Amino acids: CASSRRQGSYEQYF. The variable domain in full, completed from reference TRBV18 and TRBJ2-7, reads NAGVMQNPRHLVRRRGQEARLRCSPMKGHSHVYWYRQLPEEGLKFMVYLQKENIIDESGMPKERFSAEFPKEGPSILRIQQVVRGDSAAYFCASSRRQGSYEQYFGPGTRLTVT.